This TCR beta chain was profiled in a study of Graves' ophthalmopathy and Graves' hyperthyroidism. Study-level findings and limits: A 13-signature model separated ophthalmopathy from stable hyperthyroidism, reaching 87.88% sensitivity and almost 82% specificity cross-validated.

This clonotype appeared many times. Antigen specificity is unknown. Beta-chain TCR CDR3 regions were amplified from RNA transcripts. First-round RT-PCR with HTBI primers preceded a second-round multiplex PCR. TCRdb reanalysed the multiplex PCR reads using MiXCR and keeps one entry per CDR3 protein. Here the sample spans about 660,000 distinct CDR3 sequences, 35% to 50% being singletons. CDR3 length equals 15 residues. The V gene end was trimmed by 5 bases and the J gene end by 2 bases; junction bases not matched to a gene: 7. Germline CDR1 reads LNHDA; CDR2 reads SQIVND (reference sequence). The specimen was peripheral blood. This clonotype was sampled from an adult man with Graves' ophthalmopathy. This chain connects TRBV19 to TRBJ2-7; 9 positions match TRBD2. In DNA, the CDR3 is TGTGCCAGTAGTGTGGCTAGCGGGGAAACCTACGAGCAGTACTTC. It yields the protein CASSVASGETYEQYF.